These 4 T cell receptor beta chains share one sample of origin, sequenced in a study of blood T cell repertoires in COVID-19. Clones were read by immunoSEQ multiplex PCR, and TCRdb kept only the in-frame ones, dropping some. The table records 250,000 to 350,000 clones, almost 90% of them present only once. Sequencing used PBMCs or T cells enriched from blood (not recorded which). The receptors come from a woman aged 18-35 years with acute COVID-19.

Written as DNA, the CDR3 is TGCGCCAGCAGCCACGAAGGACAGGGGGCTTGGGAGACCCAGTACTTC. Translating it yields CASSHEGQGAWETQYF. The rearrangement uses TRBV4-1 and TRBJ2-5; 11 bases align to TRBD1. CDR3 length: 16 residues. Germline assignment: CDR1 MGHRA and CDR2 YSYEKL. V was pared by 3 bases and J by 5 bases, with 8 bases of the junction left unmatched.

The chain links TRBV24-1 to TRBJ1-2; tentative D call: TRBD1 (5 bases). V dropped 1 base and J dropped 6 bases, with 11 bases sitting between them. The CDR3 is 14 amino acids. Germline loops: CDR1 KGHDR, CDR2 SFDVKD. The CDR3 sequence is CATSDFTQGDGYTF. The CDR3 coding sequence is TGTGCCACCAGTGATTTCACACAAGGGGATGGCTACACCTTC.

The DNA of the CDR3 is TGCAGTGCGAGTCTCTCCTACAATGAGCAGTTCTTC. It encodes CSASLSYNEQFF. The genes are TRBV20-1 and TRBJ2-1; D remains unclear. Germline V gives CDR1 DFQATT, CDR2 SNEGSKA (reference sequence). V was clipped by 6 bases and J by 0 bases, with 6 bases between them. This CDR3 region has 12 residues.

V usage is TRBV28 and J usage is TRBJ2-7, with 12 positions matching TRBD2. The J segment lost 0 bases and the V segment lost 2 bases, leaving 8 bases of the junction unmatched. From germline, CDR1 is MDHEN and CDR2 SYDVKM. The CDR3 length is 18 residues. CDR3 protein: CASSLRPGLAGLSYEQYF. CDR3 nucleotides: TGTGCCAGCAGTTTACGTCCGGGACTAGCGGGCCTCTCCTACGAGCAGTACTTC.